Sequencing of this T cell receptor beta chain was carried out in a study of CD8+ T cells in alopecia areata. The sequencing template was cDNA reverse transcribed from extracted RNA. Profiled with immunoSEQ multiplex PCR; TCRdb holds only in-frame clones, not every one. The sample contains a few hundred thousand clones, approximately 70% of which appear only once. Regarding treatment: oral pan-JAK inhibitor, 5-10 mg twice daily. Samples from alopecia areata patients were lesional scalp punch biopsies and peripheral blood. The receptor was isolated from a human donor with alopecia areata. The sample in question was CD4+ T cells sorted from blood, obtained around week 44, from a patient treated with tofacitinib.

The CDR3 region has the DNA TGTGCCTGGAGCCTGGGAGGGGTTGCCTACAATGAGCAGTTCTTC. It translates to CAWSLGGVAYNEQFF. This chain uses TRBV30 with TRBJ2-1, with 7 bases that match TRBD2. Trimming cost V 3 bases and J 2 bases; bases outside gene matches: 7. Germline V gives CDR1 GTSNPN, CDR2 SVGIG (reference sequence). The CDR3 is 15 amino acids.